This T cell receptor beta chain appears in the sequencing data of a study of T cell responses to AZD1222 COVID-19 vaccine. Study-wide findings and caveats: Only a handful of AZD1222 recipients were seropositive at baseline. Clonal diversity was possibly underestimated, and the donors were mostly white British, with more females. Spike-specific TCR breadth and depth rose after two AZD1222 doses.

Notes on this clone: Antigen unknown.

Repertoires were generated with immunoSEQ multiplex PCR, while TCRdb's copy carries only in-frame clones and drops some. The repertoire holds 100,000 to 150,000 clones, with about 89% as singletons. The sample consisted of peripheral blood, taken on day 0 of AZD1222 vaccination. This TCR came from an adult in good health.

CDR3 in amino acids: CASSTGIQETQYF. The CDR3 nucleotides read TGTGCCAGTAGCACCGGGATCCAAGAGACCCAGTACTTC. This chain links TRBV19 with TRBJ2-5; tentatively, D is TRBD2 (5 bases). The V gene's germline CDR1 is LNHDA and CDR2 SQIVND (reference sequence). V was cut by 6 bases and J by 1 base, with 9 bases left in between. The CDR3 covers 13 residues. Full variable domain (missing parts from reference TRBV19 and TRBJ2-5): DGGITQSPKYLFRKEGQNVTLSCEQNLNHDAMYWYRQDPGQGLRLIYYSQIVNDFQKGDIAEGYSVSREKKESFPLTVTSAQKNPTAFYLCASSTGIQETQYFGPGTRLLVL.